This T cell receptor beta chain appears in the sequencing data of a study of read filtering for tumor transcriptome and immune sequencing. Overall study: The cohort had 17 to 20 men and approximately 13 women aged roughly 40 to 80, mean about 70 years. IR-seq gave about 3.5 to 10.27 million TCR reads per sample; RNA-seq gave roughly 75 to 1,400. General study points: Without single-read clonotypes, shared clonotype proportions correlated more between IR-seq and RNA-seq.

Many counts were recorded for this clonotype. Its antigen is undetermined. This library used around 0.4 ug RNA and molecular barcoded adaptors spanning alpha/delta and beta/gamma chains. Each CDR3 protein is one row after TCRdb ran MiXCR on the reads. The table has approximately 150,000 distinct CDR3 sequences, about 13% seen once. Bone marrow was sampled from every patient at the time of active disease. This clonotype originated in a donor over 35 with multiple myeloma. Sample: a population of CD138-negative cells sorted from bone marrow.

The CDR3 DNA reads TGCGCCAGCAGCGACTATGAGACCCAGTACTTC. Amino acid sequence: CASSDYETQYF. This chain joins TRBV5-1 and TRBJ2-5, with D possibly matching TRBD2 (5 bases). The V end lost 4 bases, the J end lost 5 bases, and 6 bases lay between the germline ends. The CDR3 has 11 amino acids. Germline assignment: CDR1 SGHRS and CDR2 YFSETQ.